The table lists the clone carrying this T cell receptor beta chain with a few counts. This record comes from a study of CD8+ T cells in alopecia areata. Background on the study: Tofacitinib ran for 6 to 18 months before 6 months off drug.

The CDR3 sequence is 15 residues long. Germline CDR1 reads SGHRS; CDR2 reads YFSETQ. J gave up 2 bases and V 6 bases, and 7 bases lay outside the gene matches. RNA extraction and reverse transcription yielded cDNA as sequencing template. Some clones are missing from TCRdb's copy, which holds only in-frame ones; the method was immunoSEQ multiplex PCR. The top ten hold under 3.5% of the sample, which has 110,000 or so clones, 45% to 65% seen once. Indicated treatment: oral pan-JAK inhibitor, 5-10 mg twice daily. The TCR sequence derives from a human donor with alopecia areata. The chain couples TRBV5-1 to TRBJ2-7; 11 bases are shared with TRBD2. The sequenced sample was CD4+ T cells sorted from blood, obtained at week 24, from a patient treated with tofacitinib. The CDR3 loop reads CASTPLAGGTYEQYF. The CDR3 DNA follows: TGCGCCAGCACCCCCCTAGCGGGGGGAACCTACGAGCAGTACTTC.